The 27 T cell receptor beta chains given below trace back to one sample, sequenced in a study of blood T cell repertoires in COVID-19. Here immunoSEQ multiplex PCR was the method, and the copy in TCRdb shows in-frame clones only, minus some. Of 9,000 to 15,000 clones in the sample, about 80% were seen once. Sequencing input: peripheral blood. The receptors come from an elderly man with acute or convalescent COVID-19.

This chain links TRBV18 with TRBJ2-1; 8 bases fit TRBD2. The junction had 7 bases not matched to a gene; V was cut back by 2 bases and J by 4 bases. The CDR3 runs 16 residues. Germline V gene data show CDR1 as KGHSH and CDR2 as LQKENI. This chain's CDR3 is CASSPGTGTSYNEQFF. The CDR3 DNA reads as TGTGCCAGCTCACCAGGGACCGGGACTAGTTACAATGAGCAGTTCTTC.

This clone is a singleton in its sample. The CDR3 DNA is TGTGCCAGCAGTTTAGTAGGCAGGGCGAACTCCTACGAGCAGTACTTC. Amino acid sequence: CASSLVGRANSYEQYF. V and J are TRBV27 and TRBJ2-7; tentatively, D is TRBD1 (5 bases). V lost 2 bases and J 0 bases, leaving 14 bases between the germline ends. This CDR3 is built from 16 residues. From germline, CDR1 is MNHEY and CDR2 SMNVEV (reference sequence).

V and J are TRBV12-3 or TRBV12-4 and TRBJ2-5; 7 bases are shared with TRBD1. V trimming: 6 bases; J trimming: 5 bases; junction bases outside the gene matches: 6. The CDR3 totals 13 residues. CDR3 DNA sequence: TGTGCCAGCAGGATACAGGGGTTGGAGACCCAGTACTTC. It specifies CASRIQGLETQYF.

This clone was seen a single time. The J gene is TRBJ2-3, the V gene TRBV7-7, with D uncertain. CDR3 size: 16 residues. V was trimmed by 1 base and J by 1 base, leaving 12 bases between them. The germline gives CDR1 SSHAT, CDR2 FNYEAQ (reference sequence). The CDR3 reads CASSLDGGEGTDTQYF. For the CDR3, the DNA is TGTGCCAGCAGCTTAGACGGTGGTGAAGGCACAGATACGCAGTATTTT.

This chain joins TRBV9 and TRBJ2-3, with TRBD1 identical over 8 bases. Germline V CDR1 and CDR2: SGDLS, YYNGEE. V shed 1 base and J 1 base; nucleotides not matched to a gene: 2. The length of the CDR3 is 15 residues. The CDR3 protein is CASSVSGQGTDTQYF. Written as DNA, the CDR3 is TGTGCCAGCAGCGTATCGGGACAGGGCACAGATACGCAGTATTTT.

The rearrangement links TRBV6-5 to TRBJ2-7; the D gene is possibly TRBD2 (5 bases). Deletions cut 8 bases from V and 5 bases from J, with 22 bases between. This CDR3 has 15 amino acids. Germline CDR1 MNHEY, CDR2 SVGAGI. The CDR3, as DNA: TGTGCCAGCTCAATGAAGGGAGAAGGGATAAACGAGCAGTACTTC. It codes for CASSMKGEGINEQYF.

The chain employs TRBV5-4 and TRBJ2-2, with D perhaps matching TRBD2 (5 bases). The CDR3 length is 15 residues. V dropped 1 base and J dropped 5 bases, with 12 bases sitting between them. Germline lookup yields CDR1 SGHNT and CDR2 YYREEE (reference sequence). The CDR3 DNA reads as TGTGCCAGCAGCTTGCCGGGAACACCTACCGGGGAGCTGTTTTTT. Translation: CASSLPGTPTGELFF.

This clone was counted a few times. This rearrangement joins TRBV12-3 or TRBV12-4 to TRBJ2-7; possible D gene TRBD1, 5 bases. V lost 10 bases to trimming and J lost 2 bases, with 12 bases between them. CDR3 length equals 12 residues. The CDR3 DNA is TGTGCCATCATGACAGCCGCCTACGAGCAGTACTTC. Its translation: CAIMTAAYEQYF.

The chain has TRBV7-9 and TRBJ2-7, with D maybe TRBD1 (5 bases). Germline V lookup: CDR1 SEHNR, CDR2 FQNEAQ (reference sequence). The CDR3 is 15 residues long. Trimming left V 5 bases short and J 5 bases short, with 19 bases between. The DNA of the CDR3 is TGTGCCAGCAGCATCATCCTGCAGGGTCGCGACGAGCAGTACTTC. Protein product: CASSIILQGRDEQYF.

This clone was observed a single time. V and J are TRBV6-5 and TRBJ1-3; no firm D call. Trimming removed 7 bases at V and 4 bases at J, with 14 bases between. Germline loops: CDR1 MNHEY, CDR2 SVGAGI. There are 14 residues in the CDR3. The chain's CDR3 is CASMWREGGNTIYF. In DNA, the CDR3 is TGTGCCAGCATGTGGAGGGAGGGAGGAAACACCATATATTTT.

This chain joins TRBV6-4 and TRBJ1-2, with D possibly being TRBD1 (5 bases). Trimming left V 3 bases short and J 2 bases short, with 13 bases between. CDR3 length: 15 amino acids. CDR1 and CDR2 (germline): MRHNA, SNTAGT. CDR3: CASSESGGANYGYTF. In DNA form, the CDR3 reads TGTGCCAGCAGTGAGTCCGGGGGTGCCAACTATGGCTACACCTTC.

This CDR3 is CASSDGTRIAKNIQYF. DNA of the CDR3: TGTGCCAGCAGTGATGGCACCCGAATAGCCAAAAACATTCAGTACTTC. The chain combines TRBV2 with TRBJ2-4; unclear D gene. The CDR3 extends over 16 amino acids. Germline V gene data show CDR1 as SNHLY and CDR2 as FYNNEI. The ends were cut back, 3 bases at V and 0 bases at J, with 12 bases in the middle.

This clone was seen a single time. The V gene is TRBV7-9, the J gene TRBJ1-1; TRBD1 aligns across 8 bases. Germline CDR1 is SEHNR and CDR2 is FQNEAQ (reference sequence). The CDR3 contains 15 residues. V lost 5 bases and J lost 4; bases outside the gene matches: 9. The CDR3 loop is CASSVPGQGGTEAFF. The CDR3, as DNA: TGTGCCAGCAGCGTTCCCGGACAGGGAGGCACTGAAGCTTTCTTT.

This chain links TRBV3-1 (or the pseudogene TRBV3-2) with TRBJ1-4, with 8 bases lining up with TRBD1. V was clipped by 1 base and J by 8 bases; unmatched bases: 3. The CDR3 loop spans 14 amino acids. CDR1 is LGHDT and CDR2 is YNNKEL in the germline V gene (reference sequence). This CDR3 is CASSQGTGREKLFF. The CDR3 DNA reads TGTGCCAGCAGCCAAGGGACAGGGAGAGAAAAACTGTTTTTT.

This clone was detected only a few times. The chain employs TRBV6-1 and TRBJ1-2, with TRBD1 identical over 8 bases. This CDR3 spans 13 amino acids. Trimming cost V 1 base and J 5 bases; bases outside gene matches: 0. Germline V gives CDR1 MNHNS, CDR2 SASEGT. CDR3 in DNA: TGTGCCAGCAGTGAAGACAGGGGGTATGGCTACACCTTC. Its translation: CASSEDRGYGYTF.

The chain links TRBV7-6 to TRBJ1-3; D not certain. The CDR3 consists of 16 residues. Per germline, CDR1 SGHVS and CDR2 FNYEAQ. V gave up 4 bases and J gave up 0 bases, with 13 bases separating them. In DNA form, the CDR3 reads TGTGCCAGCAGCTCATCGACACCGAGCTCTGGAAACACCATATATTTT. It encodes CASSSSTPSSGNTIYF.

The rearrangement uses TRBV4-2 and TRBJ1-3; D unresolved. Deletions cut 0 bases from V and 0 bases from J, with 12 bases between. CDR1 and CDR2 (germline): LGHNA, YNFKEQ. This CDR3 region has 17 residues. CDR3: CASSQELQTNSGNTIYF. Written as DNA, the CDR3 is TGTGCCAGCAGCCAAGAGTTACAGACCAACTCTGGAAACACCATATATTTT.

The table lists this clone with a count of one. This chain uses TRBV2 with TRBJ1-4; D gene unclear. The CDR3 is 12 residues long. V lost 2 bases and J lost 8, with 6 bases in between. Per the germline V gene, CDR1 is SNHLY and CDR2 is FYNNEI. The CDR3 sequence is CASSESREKLFF. In nucleotides, the CDR3 is TGTGCCAGCAGTGAATCTAGGGAAAAACTGTTTTTT.

The chain has TRBV11-2 and TRBJ2-3; weak D call: TRBD2 (7 bases). V was clipped by 8 bases and J by 7 bases, with 28 bases between them. Per the germline V gene, CDR1 is SGHAT and CDR2 is FQNNGV. The CDR3 extends over 17 amino acids. The CDR3 region has the DNA TGTGCCAGCTACACAACCACGGCGGGGGCCAACCCCAATACGCAGTATTTT. Protein: CASYTTTAGANPNTQYF.

The J gene is TRBJ1-1, the V gene TRBV14; D possibly corresponds to TRBD1 (5 bases). V was pared by 5 bases and J by 0 bases, with 10 bases between. This CDR3 is 14 amino acids long. Germline CDR1 reads SGHDN; CDR2 reads FVKESK. The CDR3 DNA reads TGTGCCAGCAGCAGCCCAGGGTTGAACACTGAAGCTTTCTTT. Translating gives CASSSPGLNTEAFF.

This clone came up many times. V usage is TRBV30 and J usage is TRBJ2-1; no clear D. The ends were cut back, 0 bases at V and 8 bases at J, with 5 bases in the middle. Germline lookup yields CDR1 GTSNPN and CDR2 SVGIG (reference sequence). The CDR3 is 11 amino acids. Written as DNA, the CDR3 is TGTGCCTGGAGTGTCATCCATGAGCAGTTCTTC. It translates to CAWSVIHEQFF. The full variable domain, rest sourced from reference TRBV30 and TRBJ2-1, is SQTIHQWPATLVQPVGSPLSLECTVEGTSNPNLYWYRQAAGRGLQLLFYSVGIGQISSEVPQNLSASRPQDRQFILSSKKLLLSDSGFYLCAWSVIHEQFFGPGTRLTVL.

The chain carries TRBV7-2 and TRBJ1-6; D uncertain. CDR3 length: 15 residues. V lost 5 bases and J lost 6, with 14 bases in between. Germline loops: CDR1 SGHTA, CDR2 FQGNSA. CDR3 loop: CASSQVSLLNSPLHF. The CDR3 region has the DNA TGTGCCAGCAGCCAGGTCAGCCTACTTAATTCACCCCTCCACTTT.

This clone was found a few times. This rearrangement joins TRBV3-1 (or the pseudogene TRBV3-2) to TRBJ1-5, with D perhaps matching TRBD1 (6 bases). Looked up from germline, CDR1 is LGHDT and CDR2 is YNNKEL (reference sequence). The V and J ends lost 9 bases and 4 bases respectively, with 13 bases between them. CDR3 size: 13 residues. CDR3 loop: CASGYDRNQPQHF. The CDR3 DNA sequence: TGTGCCAGTGGTTACGACAGGAATCAGCCCCAGCATTTT.

This clone was seen more than once but under ten times. This chain links TRBV19 with TRBJ1-1; 7 bases line up with TRBD1. Looked up from germline, CDR1 is LNHDA and CDR2 is SQIVND (reference sequence). J was trimmed by 10 bases and V by 5 bases; bases with no gene match: 10. The length of the CDR3 is 13 residues. This CDR3 reads CASSPRQGGGAFF. The CDR3 DNA reads TGTGCCAGTAGTCCTCGACAGGGTGGGGGAGCTTTCTTT. Variable domain in full (rest from reference TRBV19 and TRBJ1-1): DGGITQSPKYLFRKEGQNVTLSCEQNLNHDAMYWYRQDPGQGLRLIYYSQIVNDFQKGDIAEGYSVSREKKESFPLTVTSAQKNPTAFYLCASSPRQGGGAFFGQGTRLTVV.

V and J are TRBV12-3 or TRBV12-4 and TRBJ2-5; weak D call: TRBD2 (6 bases). V was clipped by 7 bases and J by 2 bases, with 11 bases between them. There are 13 residues in the CDR3. CDR3 nucleotide sequence: TGTGCCAGCAATACGGGGGTACAAGAGACCCAGTACTTC. Amino acids: CASNTGVQETQYF.

The rearrangement links TRBV11-3 to TRBJ2-1; no definite D call. The CDR3 loop spans 13 amino acids. V dropped 2 bases and J dropped 8 bases, with 10 bases sitting between them. The germline gives CDR1 SGHNT, CDR2 YENEEA. CDR3 loop: CASSLFELDEQFF. DNA of the CDR3: TGTGCCAGCAGCTTATTTGAACTGGATGAGCAGTTCTTC.

The chain employs TRBV2 and TRBJ2-7; D may be TRBD1 (5 bases). There are 15 residues in the CDR3. Germline V gives CDR1 SNHLY, CDR2 FYNNEI. V lost 6 bases to trimming and J lost 0 bases, with 15 bases between them. The chain's CDR3 is CASRRAGNGSYEQYF. In nucleotides, the CDR3 is TGTGCCAGCAGAAGAGCAGGGAATGGCTCCTACGAGCAGTACTTC.